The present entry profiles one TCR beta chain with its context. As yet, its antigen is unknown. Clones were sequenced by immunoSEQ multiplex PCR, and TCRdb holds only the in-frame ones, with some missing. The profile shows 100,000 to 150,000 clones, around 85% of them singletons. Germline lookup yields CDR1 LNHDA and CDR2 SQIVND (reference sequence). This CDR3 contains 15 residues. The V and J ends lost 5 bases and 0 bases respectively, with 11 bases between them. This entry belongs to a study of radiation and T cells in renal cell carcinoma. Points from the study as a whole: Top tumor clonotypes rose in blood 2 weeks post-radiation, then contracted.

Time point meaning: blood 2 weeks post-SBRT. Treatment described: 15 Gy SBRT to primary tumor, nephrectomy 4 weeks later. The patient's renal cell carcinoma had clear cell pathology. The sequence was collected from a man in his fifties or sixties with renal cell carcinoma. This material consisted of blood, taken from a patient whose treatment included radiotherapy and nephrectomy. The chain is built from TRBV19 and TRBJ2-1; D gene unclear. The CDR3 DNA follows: TGTGCCAGTAGTCCGCAGGCGTTCTCCTACAATGAGCAGTTCTTC. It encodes CASSPQAFSYNEQFF.